These T cell receptor beta chains were read from a single sample in a study of T cells in Graves' hyperthyroidism and ophthalmopathy. TCRdb re-analysed the multiplex PCR reads in MiXCR, keeping a single row per CDR3 protein. In the table there are about 720,000 distinct CDR3 sequences, roughly 17% of which are singletons. Sequencing was carried out using blood. The receptors stem from a man younger than 35 with Graves' hyperthyroidism. Each CDR3 is given with its conserved first and last residue. The D gene is left open where the match is weak. Size is stated for part of the rows, as once, few or many counts, or as a class when the clone is expanded.

D gene	V gene	J gene	clone size	CDR3 DNA	CDR3 protein
NA	TRBV2	TRBJ2-5	many	TGTGCCAGCAGTGTACACAGGGACCAAGAGACCCAGTACTTC	CASSVHRDQETQYF
NA	TRBV6-1	TRBJ1-2	many	TGTGCCAGCAGTTACGACGGTAATAACTATGGCTACACCTTC	CASSYDGNNYGYTF
TRBD2	TRBV19	TRBJ2-1	NA	TGTGCCAGTACCCCTAGCGGGAGGAATGAGCAGTTCTTC	CASTPSGRNEQFF
NA	TRBV7-2	TRBJ1-1	many	TGTGCCAGCAGCACGGGAATAGCGAACACTGAAGCTTTCTTT	CASSTGIANTEAFF
NA	TRBV6-1	TRBJ2-7	few	TGTGCCAGCAGTAAGACTACCTCCTACGAGCAGTACTTC	CASSKTTSYEQYF
TRBD1	TRBV28	TRBJ1-2	many	TGTGCCAGCAGTCCCTGGACAGGGAGCTATGGCTACACCTTC	CASSPWTGSYGYTF
NA	TRBV20-1	TRBJ2-6	NA	TGCGCCATCCGGGCGGAGGCCAACGTCCTGACTTTC	CAIRAEANVLTF
NA	TRBV12-3/TRBV12-4	TRBJ1-1	NA	TGTGCCAGCAGTCCGGACGGACAGAGGGGCACTGAAGCTTTCTTT	CASSPDGQRGTEAFF
NA	TRBV28	TRBJ2-4	many	TGTGCCAGCAGCACCGCGGTTGGCTACTACAAAAACATTCAGTACTTC	CASSTAVGYYKNIQYF
NA	TRBV5-4	TRBJ2-1	NA	TGTGCCAGCACGGACGGGAGCGATGAGCAGTTCTTC	CASTDGSDEQFF
TRBD1	TRBV25-1	TRBJ1-1	many	TGTGCCAGCAGTAAAATACAGGGGGCGCGTACTGAAGCTTTCTTT	CASSKIQGARTEAFF
TRBD2	TRBV28	TRBJ2-7	many	TGTGCCAGCAGGGGCCCCGTTAGCGGGAGGACTTACGAGCAGTACTTC	CASRGPVSGRTYEQYF
NA	TRBV28	TRBJ1-1	NA	TGTGCCAGCAGTTCACCTGTACGGGGGGCTGAAGCTTTCTTT	CASSSPVRGAEAFF
TRBD1	TRBV18	TRBJ2-7	many	TGTGCCAGCTCCCCGGGACAGGGACCCTCCTACGAGCAGTACTTC	CASSPGQGPSYEQYF
NA	TRBV11-1	TRBJ2-2	NA	TGTGCCAGCAGCCCGAACGTCGGTACCGGGGAGCTGTTTTTT	CASSPNVGTGELFF
TRBD1	TRBV6-1	TRBJ2-4	NA	TGTGCCAGCAGAACGACCGGGACAGGGGGCGGGTTGGCCAAAAACATTCAGTACTTC	CASRTTGTGGGLAKNIQYF
TRBD1	TRBV9	TRBJ2-3	few	TGTGCCAGCAGCGTAGAGGACAGGGAAGATACGCAGTATTTT	CASSVEDREDTQYF
TRBD2	TRBV19	TRBJ2-1	few	TGTGCCAGTAGTATTTTTGGAGCGGGACCCTACAATGAGCAGTTCTTC	CASSIFGAGPYNEQFF
TRBD1	TRBV20-1	TRBJ1-1	NA	TGCAGTGCTAGGTCAGGGGGGTGGAACACTGAAGCTTTCTTT	CSARSGGWNTEAFF
NA	TRBV20-1	TRBJ1-1	many	TGCAGTGCTGGGGAGGTCGTCGCTGAAGCTTTCTTT	CSAGEVVAEAFF
NA	TRBV12-5	TRBJ1-1	many	TGTGCTAGTGGTTTGACCCCCGGTAACACTGAAGCTTTCTTT	CASGLTPGNTEAFF
NA	TRBV2	TRBJ2-7	many	TGTGCCAGCAGCCCGGTTCGGGACAACACCTACGAGCAGTACTTC	CASSPVRDNTYEQYF
NA	TRBV6-5	TRBJ2-2	NA	TGTGCCAGCAGTTACCTTGTGGACACCGGGGAGCTGTTTTTT	CASSYLVDTGELFF
TRBD1	TRBV12-3/TRBV12-4	TRBJ2-5	many	TGTGCCAGCAGCACAGACAGGGAGGAGACCCAGTACTTC	CASSTDREETQYF
NA	TRBV27	TRBJ1-1	NA	TGTGCCACAGGGACCTACACTGAAGCTTTCTTT	CATGTYTEAFF
TRBD1	TRBV20-1	TRBJ1-5	NA	TGCAGGAGGGGACAGGGGAATCAGCCCCAGCATTTT	CRRGQGNQPQHF
TRBD2	TRBV6-2/TRBV6-3	TRBJ2-7	NA	TGTGCCAGCAGTTACTACGGGAGGGCCCACGAGCAGTACTTC	CASSYYGRAHEQYF
TRBD2	TRBV28	TRBJ2-1	NA	TGTGCCAGCAGTTCATCCGGGACTAACTACGAGCAGTTCTTC	CASSSSGTNYEQFF
TRBD2	TRBV11-3	TRBJ2-7	many	TGTGCCAGCAGCCGCGGACTAGCGGGAGCCGAGCAGTACTTC	CASSRGLAGAEQYF
TRBD2	TRBV4-1	TRBJ2-7	few	TGCGCCAGCAGCCAGAGAGCGGGAGGCCGCTACGAGCAGTACTTC	CASSQRAGGRYEQYF
TRBD2	TRBV28	TRBJ2-1	many	TGTGCCAGCAGGACTAGCGGGAACAATGAGCAGTTCTTC	CASRTSGNNEQFF
NA	TRBV7-9	TRBJ2-1	NA	TGTGCCAGCAGCTTAGCTCCCAGTGAGCAGTTCTTC	CASSLAPSEQFF
NA	TRBV6-1	TRBJ1-1	few	TGTGCCAGCAGTGAAGTACGGAACACTGAAGCTTTCTTT	CASSEVRNTEAFF
NA	TRBV29-1	TRBJ2-1	NA	TGCAGCGTAGAAAGGGGCTACAATGAGCAGTTCTTC	CSVERGYNEQFF
NA	TRBV6-2/TRBV6-3	TRBJ2-1	few	TGTGCCAGCAGTTATATCGACAGGAGCAGGTTCTTC	CASSYIDRSRFF
TRBD2	TRBV7-6	TRBJ2-1	NA	TGTGCCAGCAGCCGCCAGACTAGCGGGAGTTTTCATGAGCAGTTCTTC	CASSRQTSGSFHEQFF
NA	TRBV6-2/TRBV6-3	TRBJ2-2	NA	TGTGCCAGCAAGACGGCCGGGGAGCTGTTTTTT	CASKTAGELFF
NA	TRBV6-1	TRBJ1-5	many	TGTGCCAGCAGAGCTGCAGGGTATAGCAATCAGCCCCAGCATTTT	CASRAAGYSNQPQHF
NA	TRBV29-1	TRBJ2-3	NA	TGCAGCGTATGGGACGGTAGCACAGATACGCAGTATTTT	CSVWDGSTDTQYF
NA	TRBV20-1	TRBJ1-2	NA	TGCAGTGCTAGAGGAATGTTGGGGAGTTTCGGCTACACCTTC	CSARGMLGSFGYTF
NA	TRBV7-6	TRBJ2-7	many	TGTGCCAGCAGTGATATGGGCCTAGCGCCCGAGCAGTACTTC	CASSDMGLAPEQYF
TRBD2	TRBV20-1	TRBJ2-3	many	TGCAGTGCTCCCGCTAGCGGGAGGGCCGGGGGCACAGATACGCAGTATTTT	CSAPASGRAGGTDTQYF
TRBD2	TRBV12-3/TRBV12-4	TRBJ2-7	many	TGTGCCAGCAGTGCCCGAGGAGCGGGGGAGCCCTACGAGCAGTACTTC	CASSARGAGEPYEQYF
NA	TRBV12-3/TRBV12-4	TRBJ1-2	many	TGTGCCAGCACCCTACCGAGCCCTTCTGGGGGCTACACCTTC	CASTLPSPSGGYTF
NA	TRBV19	TRBJ2-1	NA	TGTGCCAGTAGTATAGAAACGGGAGCGTACAATGAGCAGTTCTTC	CASSIETGAYNEQFF
NA	TRBV6-1	TRBJ2-1	many	TGTGCCAGCCTGTCTGGGCAGTTCTCCTACAATGAGCAGTTCTTC	CASLSGQFSYNEQFF
NA	TRBV15	TRBJ1-5	few	TGTGCCACCAGCAGAGATATCGGGGACCGCAATCAGCCCCAGCATTTT	CATSRDIGDRNQPQHF
NA	TRBV5-8	TRBJ2-7	NA	TGTGCCAGCAGCTTCGATTCGGAGCTTGCCTACGAGCAGTACTTC	CASSFDSELAYEQYF
NA	TRBV25-1	TRBJ2-1	many	TGTGCCAGCAGTGAAGAGGTTTTGGTGCATGAGCAGTTCTTC	CASSEEVLVHEQFF
TRBD2	TRBV27	TRBJ2-5	many	TGTGCCAGCAGTTTAAGCCCCAGGACTAGCGGGAAAGAGACCCAGTACTTC	CASSLSPRTSGKETQYF
TRBD2	TRBV20-1	TRBJ2-5	few	TGCAGTGCTAATGGGGCGGGAGAGGGGCTAGTAGAGACCCAGTACTTC	CSANGAGEGLVETQYF
TRBD2	TRBV6-4	TRBJ2-1	few	TGTGCCAGCCCCAACCGGGGAGGGTCCCCTTCTAACAATGAGCAGTTCTTC	CASPNRGGSPSNNEQFF
NA	TRBV2	TRBJ2-3	many	TGTGCCAGCAGCCAGGGGGGTGGCGCAGATACGCAGTATTTT	CASSQGGGADTQYF
NA	TRBV2	TRBJ2-6	NA	TGTGCCACCAGTGACCGCAGGCGTCAACAGGGAGGGGTTGGCGGGGCCAACGTCCTGACTTTC	CATSDRRRQQGGVGGANVLTF
NA	TRBV29-1	TRBJ2-2	few	TGCAGCGTTGTCCTTAATGCGAACACCGGGGAGCTGTTTTTT	CSVVLNANTGELFF
TRBD1	TRBV12-3/TRBV12-4	TRBJ2-3	many	TGTGCCAGCAACCAACAGGGGAGAGGCACAGATACGCAGTATTTT	CASNQQGRGTDTQYF
TRBD1	TRBV19	TRBJ2-5	few	TGTGCCAGTAGTGACAGGGGTCAGCGCCAAGAGACCCAGTACTTC	CASSDRGQRQETQYF
TRBD1	TRBV28	TRBJ2-7	few	TGTGCCAGTTACCGGGACAGGGGACGCCTTAGCTCCTACGAGCAGTACTTC	CASYRDRGRLSSYEQYF